Following are 6 T cell receptor beta chains from one sample sequenced in a study of PD-1 blockade in classical Hodgkin lymphoma. Generated by immunoSEQ multiplex PCR, the TCRdb table keeps only in-frame clones and is missing some. Of about 40,000 clones in the sample, about 71% are singletons; the top ten hold over 2.5%. Every one of the patients relapsed after autologous stem cell transplantation (brentuximab vedotin exposure was variable). The material sequenced was peripheral blood mononuclear cells (PBMCs), taken at baseline. These receptors came from a human donor with classical Hodgkin lymphoma.

The genes are TRBV5-5 and TRBJ1-1; TRBD1 is a possible D gene (5 bases). The germline V gene encodes CDR1 SGHKS and CDR2 YYEKEE (reference sequence). Trimming cost V 2 bases and J 4 bases, with 9 bases left between them. There are 13 residues in the CDR3. The CDR3 region has the DNA TGTGCCAGCAGCTTTTGGGGGACCACTGAAGCTTTCTTT. Translated, it gives CASSFWGTTEAFF.

The J gene is TRBJ2-5, the V gene TRBV28; perhaps TRBD1 as D (6 bases). The CDR3 contains 13 residues. The germline gives CDR1 MDHEN, CDR2 SYDVKM. Between the trimmed V and J ends, which lost 7 bases and 2 bases, there was a span of 11 bases. CDR3: CASNRVDQETQYF. The DNA of the CDR3 is TGTGCCAGCAACAGGGTAGATCAAGAGACCCAGTACTTC.

A single count supports this clone. The rearrangement uses TRBV28 and TRBJ1-2; TRBD1 matches at 8 bases. In germline, CDR1 is MDHEN, CDR2 SYDVKM. The CDR3 has 14 residues. V was clipped by 5 bases and J by 4 bases; unmatched bases: 6. CDR3 sequence: CASSKTGAFYGYTF. CDR3 bases: TGTGCCAGCAGTAAGACAGGGGCATTCTATGGCTACACCTTC.

V usage is TRBV7-2 and J usage is TRBJ2-3, with 7 positions matching TRBD2. Per germline, CDR1 SGHTA and CDR2 FQGNSA. The junction had 15 bases not matched to a gene; V was cut back by 4 bases and J by 2 bases. This CDR3 is built from 18 residues. The CDR3 loop is CASSSGRAGLLFTDTQYF. The CDR3 nucleotides are TGTGCCAGCAGCTCCGGAAGAGCGGGACTTTTGTTCACAGATACGCAGTATTTT. The full variable domain, its missing parts supplied by reference TRBV7-2 and TRBJ2-3, is GAGVSQSPSNKVTEKGKDVELRCDPISGHTALYWYRQSLGQGLEFLIYFQGNSAPDKSGLPSDRFSAERTGGSVSTLTIQRTQQEDSAVYLCASSSGRAGLLFTDTQYFGPGTRLTVL.

This chain links TRBV7-9 with TRBJ1-5, with no clear D. V dropped 4 bases and J dropped 5 bases, with 12 bases sitting between them. Germline loops: CDR1 SEHNR, CDR2 FQNEAQ (reference sequence). The CDR3 extends over 14 amino acids. The CDR3 loop reads CASSSTSSYQPQHF. CDR3 nucleotide sequence: TGTGCCAGCAGCTCTACGTCCAGCTATCAGCCCCAGCATTTT.

Only a few counts were recorded for this clone. The chain is built from TRBV29-1 and TRBJ2-3; D may be TRBD2 (7 bases). Germline V CDR1 and CDR2: SQVTM, ANQGSEA. The CDR3 is 17 amino acids. V was cut by 4 bases and J by 1 base, with 21 bases left in between. CDR3 nucleotides: TGCAGCGTTGTACGGCAGGGGAGGGTTAGTCGCACAGATACGCAGTATTTT. This gives the protein CSVVRQGRVSRTDTQYF.